This T cell receptor beta chain was documented in a study of cytomegalovirus exposure and HLA in healthy donors. The overall study: As released early, the data held roughly 85 million unique TCRs from HLA-typed donors.

Note on this clone: Its antigen is unidentified.

V gave up 2 bases and J gave up 7 bases, with 24 bases separating them. CDR3 size: 17 residues. CDR1 SQVTM and CDR2 ANQGSEA come from the germline V gene. Vbeta (60) and Jbeta (13) primers were used in the PCR. TCRdb keeps only in-frame clones here, not all; method: immunoSEQ multiplex PCR. Here the sample spans 150,000 or so clones, roughly 70% being singletons. General study findings and limits: TCR beta V- and J-gene trimming, according to a later analysis, was linked to a missense DCLRE1C variant. A later analysis linked 16,951 TCR beta sequences to HLA alleles at 0.05 false discovery rate.

The sequenced sample consisted of PBMCs. This sequence joins TRBV29-1 and TRBJ1-5; tentative D call: TRBD1 (5 bases). The clonotype was recovered from a girl between 10 and 17 years old in good health and CMV-seronegative. In nucleotides, the CDR3 is TGCAGCGTTGAATCCAGCCGACGAAGGGGAGGGAGGCAGCCCCAGCATTTT. Translation: CSVESSRRRGGRQPQHF.